This TCR beta chain was found in a study of identical twins. This clonotype was observed many times. Its specificity is unknown. TCRdb recomputed calls from the 5' RACE reads with MiXCR, one row per CDR3 protein. This repertoire shows 640,000 or so distinct CDR3 sequences, around 6% found once; its top ten account for approximately 1.6%. CDR1 and CDR2 (germline): SQVTM, ANQGSEA. The CDR3 extends over 11 amino acids. V gave up 4 bases and J gave up 11 bases, with 15 bases separating them. Study-wide points: These conclusions were based on statistical analysis (cross-sectional, not following the same donors). Within cord blood, abundant beta clonotypes carried fewer insertions, but memory repertoires showed no such trend.

Healthy Caucasian individuals made up all the donors. The chain is built from TRBV29-1 and TRBJ2-7, with a possible D match to TRBD1 (6 bases). The sequencing sample was made of naive T cells sorted from blood. The origin of this receptor is a man aged 18 to 29 in good health. The DNA of the CDR3 is TGCAGCGTTGTGACAGGCATGGGAGAGTACTTC. It codes for CSVVTGMGEYF.